The clone carrying this T cell receptor (beta chain) was seen a handful of times. What it binds is unknown. The source of the sample is a study of response to subunit inactivated influenza vaccine. Germline CDR1 reads SGHTA; CDR2 reads FQGNSA. J lost 8 bases, V lost 1 base, and 4 bases had no gene match. The CDR3 length is 15 residues. Each CDR3 protein is one row after TCRdb ran MiXCR on the RT-PCR reads. The sample includes 750,000 to 850,000 distinct CDR3 sequences, approximately 17% seen only once; the top ten take approximately 10%. Regarding the study as a whole: Each seasonal flu vaccination may recruit only limited new T cells, authors suggested.

The V call is TRBV7-2, the J call TRBJ1-6, with 8 bases matching TRBD1. This TCR came from a man aged 45-65 years who received an inactivated influenza vaccine. Sequences were derived from PBMCs from blood, sampled less than 6 days after vaccination. CDR3 in amino acids: CASSLVDREDSPLHF. The CDR3 nucleotides are TGTGCCAGCAGCTTAGTGGACAGGGAGGATTCACCCCTCCACTTT. Complete variable domain (other parts from reference TRBV7-2 and TRBJ1-6): GAGVSQSPSNKVTEKGKDVELRCDPISGHTALYWYRQSLGQGLEFLIYFQGNSAPDKSGLPSDRFSAERTGGSVSTLTIQRTQQEDSAVYLCASSLVDREDSPLHFGNGTRLTVT.